The present T cell receptor (beta chain) was sequenced within a study of blood T cell repertoires in COVID-19. Study context: The cDNA or gDNA used as material had been derived from T cells, B-cell-depleted T cells, or PBMCs.

The repertoire was sequenced with immunoSEQ multiplex PCR; TCRdb's copy has only in-frame clones and lacks some. The sample yields fewer than 200,000 clones, about 75% seen once. There are 15 residues in the CDR3. V trimming: 1 base; J trimming: 7 bases; junction bases outside the gene matches: 4. CDR1 and CDR2 (germline): SGDLS, YYNGEE. The TCR comes from a woman in her fifties or sixties with active or convalescent COVID-19. The rearrangement uses TRBV9 and TRBJ2-2; 10 nucleotides agree with TRBD1. The specimen was peripheral blood. CDR3 coding DNA: TGTGCCAGCAGCGTATCGGGACAGGGGTTCGGGGAGCTGTTTTTT. It yields the protein CASSVSGQGFGELFF.